This T cell receptor (beta chain) was identified during a study of beta chain features in type 1 diabetes. Findings of the study overall: Shorter TCRB CDR3s, moderately but significantly so, were found in Type 1 diabetes patients in all four CD4+ subsets.

The sequenced template was cDNA made from the entire isolated RNA. Assay: immunoSEQ multiplex PCR; the TCRdb copy retains only in-frame clones and omits some. The sample has 500,000 to 800,000 clones; 9.5% to 15% are singletons. CDR3 length equals 13 residues. After removal of 6 bases from V and 5 bases from J, the junction contained 6 bases not matched to a gene. Germline-derived CDR1 and CDR2 are SSHAT and FNYEAQ (reference sequence). This clone was counted between two and nine times. Its antigen remains unknown. The sequenced sample was naive CD4+ T cells from blood. The source of this sequence is a man aged 25 to 45 with type 1 diabetes. This chain uses TRBV7-7 with TRBJ2-5, with 7 bases identical to TRBD1. The CDR3 sequence: CASSSTGIETQYF. In nucleotides, the CDR3 is TGTGCCAGCAGTTCGACAGGGATCGAGACCCAGTACTTC.